A single sample is the source of the 3 T cell receptor beta chains below, sequenced in a study of cytomegalovirus exposure and HLA in healthy donors. Sequenced by immunoSEQ multiplex PCR; TCRdb stores in-frame clones only, minus some. The table shows roughly 50,000 clones, with roughly 93% occurring only once. The sequencing input was PBMCs. Every receptor here comes from a woman aged 18 to 35 in good health and CMV-seropositive.

J is TRBJ1-1 and V is TRBV15; D ambiguous. Germline V gene lookup returns CDR1 LNHNV and CDR2 YYDKDF (reference sequence). Trimming stripped 1 base from V and 4 bases from J, with 10 bases between. CDR3 size: 14 residues. In DNA form, the CDR3 reads TGTGCCACCAGCAGAGGGCGGGAGGTCACTGAAGCTTTCTTT. Its translation: CATSRGREVTEAFF.

This clone was observed once. The chain employs TRBV5-1 and TRBJ2-7; TRBD1 matches at 8 bases. Germline-derived CDR1 and CDR2 are SGHRS and YFSETQ. V dropped 4 bases and J dropped 5; count of bases not matched to a gene: 8. The CDR3 extends over 14 amino acids. This CDR3 reads CASSPRTGMDEQYF. The CDR3 nucleotides are TGCGCCAGCAGCCCTCGGACAGGGATGGACGAGCAGTACTTC.

This chain links TRBV19 with TRBJ2-2; 7 nucleotides line up with TRBD1. Germline lookup yields CDR1 LNHDA and CDR2 SQIVND (reference sequence). The CDR3 covers 14 residues. V shed 5 bases, J shed 6 bases, and the junction held 6 bases outside the gene matches. Here the CDR3 reads CASSVTGVPGELFF. The CDR3 DNA reads TGTGCCAGTAGTGTTACAGGGGTCCCCGGGGAGCTGTTTTTT.